The 26 T cell receptor beta chains given below trace back to one sample, sequenced in a study of glioma-infiltrating T cells after dendritic cell vaccination. This sample's time point: after dendritic cell vaccination, including at tumor progression/relapse. Repertoires were generated with immunoSEQ multiplex PCR, while TCRdb's copy carries only in-frame clones and drops some. The table shows roughly 100,000 clones, with 90% occurring only once. Sequencing used blood, obtained after dendritic cell vaccination. The source is a human donor with glioblastoma.

This clone occurred a few times. This chain uses TRBV7-9 with TRBJ2-5, with 9 positions matching TRBD1. Germline V gives CDR1 SEHNR, CDR2 FQNEAQ (reference sequence). The CDR3 totals 16 residues. Trimming cost V 0 bases and J 4 bases; bases outside gene matches: 6. Here the CDR3 DNA reads TGTGCCAGCAGCTTAGCCGGGACAGGGTCAGTAGAGACCCAGTACTTC. It yields the protein CASSLAGTGSVETQYF.

The chain has TRBV6-1 and TRBJ1-1; 10 bases fit TRBD1. Germline assignment: CDR1 MNHNS and CDR2 SASEGT. The CDR3 has 14 amino acids. V gave up 6 bases and J gave up 7 bases; unmatched junction bases: 8. In nucleotides, the CDR3 is TGTGCCAGCAGGATGACAGGGGGCGTTGATGAAGCTTTCTTT. It yields the protein CASRMTGGVDEAFF.

This clone was picked up a small number of times. The chain employs TRBV5-1 and TRBJ2-3, with 7 bases that match TRBD2. Germline-derived CDR1 and CDR2 are SGHRS and YFSETQ. Unmatched junction bases numbered 7, after V lost 0 bases and J lost 0 bases. CDR3 size: 17 residues. CDR3 bases: TGCGCCAGCAGCTTGGGAAGGCTAGCGGATAGCACAGATACGCAGTATTTT. Translation: CASSLGRLADSTDTQYF.

The rearrangement links TRBV27 to TRBJ2-7; the match to TRBD1 covers 12 bases. CDR1 is MNHEY and CDR2 is SMNVEV in the germline V gene (reference sequence). The CDR3 length is 15 residues. V lost 5 bases, J lost 5 bases, and 7 bases stayed unmatched. The CDR3 region is CASSPRDRGRDEQYF. For the CDR3, the DNA is TGTGCCAGCAGTCCCCGGGACAGGGGGCGCGACGAGCAGTACTTC.

This chain uses TRBV4-1 with TRBJ1-4; D is possibly TRBD1 (6 bases). The length of the CDR3 is 14 residues. The V gene lost 4 bases and the J gene lost 10 bases, with 16 bases spanning the gap. CDR1 is MGHRA and CDR2 is YSYEKL in the germline V gene. CDR3 in DNA: TGCGCCAGCAGCCCTGGAACAGGGAGCGGAAAACTGTTTTTT. Its translation is CASSPGTGSGKLFF.

The chain is built from TRBV29-1 and TRBJ2-1; 12 bases line up with TRBD2. The V segment lost 5 bases and the J segment 2 bases; nucleotides outside the gene matches: 4. This CDR3 spans 15 amino acids. CDR1 is SQVTM, CDR2 ANQGSEA, per germline. The CDR3: CSVKTSGRPYNEQFF. In DNA, the CDR3 is TGCAGCGTTAAGACTAGCGGGAGACCCTACAATGAGCAGTTCTTC.

The chain links TRBV29-1 to TRBJ2-7; 8 bases agree with TRBD1. V was pared by 4 bases and J by 7 bases, with 9 bases of the junction left unmatched. CDR3 length equals 13 residues. CDR1 is SQVTM, CDR2 ANQGSEA, per germline. This CDR3 reads CSVGDRRKKEQYF. The CDR3 nucleotides read TGCAGCGTTGGGGACAGGAGAAAGAAGGAGCAGTACTTC.

This sequence joins TRBV11-1 and TRBJ2-3, with 10 positions matching TRBD2. The germline gives CDR1 SGHAT, CDR2 FQDESV (reference sequence). The CDR3 runs 16 residues. Germline trimming cut 5 bases from V and 2 bases from J; bases unmatched to any gene: 7. The CDR3 loop reads CASSEPLAGVTDTQYF. CDR3 DNA sequence: TGTGCCAGCAGCGAACCTCTAGCGGGAGTCACAGATACGCAGTATTTT.

As DNA, the CDR3 is TGTGCCAGCAGCCAATACTTACCAGGGGGCACAGATACGCAGTATTTT. Residues: CASSQYLPGGTDTQYF. This sequence joins TRBV14 and TRBJ2-3, with TRBD1 as a possible D gene (6 bases). The V and J ends lost 2 bases and 1 base respectively, with 13 bases between them. The length of the CDR3 is 16 residues. Germline values: CDR1 SGHDN, CDR2 FVKESK.

The chain is built from TRBV18 and TRBJ2-3, with 7 bases lining up with TRBD2. CDR3 length: 15 residues. CDR1 and CDR2 (germline): KGHSH, LQKENI. With 3 bases clipped from V and 0 bases from J, the junction kept 3 bases outside the gene matches. This CDR3 reads CASSPSAGSTDTQYF. CDR3 DNA sequence: TGTGCCAGCTCACCCTCAGCGGGGAGCACAGATACGCAGTATTTT.

This chain links TRBV18 with TRBJ2-5; no reliable D call. Germline CDR1 KGHSH, CDR2 LQKENI. V lost 5 bases to trimming and J lost 3 bases, with 10 bases between them. The CDR3 length is 13 residues. The CDR3 bases are TGTGCCAGCTCATCCAACTCGGAAGAGACCCAGTACTTC. Translating gives CASSSNSEETQYF.

CDR3 sequence reads: CAWSQLQGTEAFF. The CDR3 DNA reads TGTGCCTGGAGCCAACTGCAGGGTACTGAAGCTTTCTTT. V and J are TRBV30 and TRBJ1-1; D might be TRBD1 (5 bases). Deletions cut 3 bases from V and 5 bases from J, with 13 bases between. This CDR3 comprises 13 residues. CDR1 GTSNPN and CDR2 SVGIG come from the germline V gene (reference sequence).

The table lists this clone with a count of one. V and J are TRBV7-9 and TRBJ1-5, with TRBD1 matching over 7 bases. Trimming removed 5 bases from V and 2 bases from J; junction bases left unmatched: 6. Germline loops: CDR1 SEHNR, CDR2 FQNEAQ (reference sequence). The CDR3 consists of 15 residues. The CDR3 DNA reads TGTGCCAGCAGCGCACAGGGGTCCGGCAATCAGCCCCAGCATTTT. It encodes CASSAQGSGNQPQHF.

The chain combines TRBV19 with TRBJ1-2; 8 nucleotides line up with TRBD1. Germline assignment: CDR1 LNHDA and CDR2 SQIVND (reference sequence). Trimming at V came to 5 bases and at J to 7 bases, leaving 12 bases not matched to a gene. The CDR3 spans 15 residues. This CDR3 is CASSPPSDRVGGYTF. CDR3 DNA: TGTGCCAGTAGTCCGCCTTCGGACAGGGTTGGTGGCTACACCTTC.

The rearrangement joins TRBV5-4 to TRBJ2-3, with D maybe TRBD1 (6 bases). This CDR3 contains 14 residues. Trimming removed 4 bases at V and 5 bases at J, with 14 bases between. Germline V lookup: CDR1 SGHNT, CDR2 YYREEE (reference sequence). CDR3 protein: CASSTAGEKDTQYF. The CDR3 DNA sequence: TGTGCCAGCAGCACGGCAGGGGAAAAAGATACGCAGTATTTT. The full variable domain, its missing parts supplied by reference TRBV5-4 and TRBJ2-3, is ETGVTQSPTHLIKTRGQQVTLRCSSQSGHNTVSWYQQALGQGPQFIFQYYREEENGRGNFPPRFSGLQFPNYSSELNVNALELDDSALYLCASSTAGEKDTQYFGPGTRLTVL.

The chain joins TRBV5-4 to TRBJ2-5; 10 bases agree with TRBD2. There are 16 residues in the CDR3. Germline trimming cut 0 bases from V and 2 bases from J; bases unmatched to any gene: 4. CDR1 is SGHNT and CDR2 is YYREEE in the germline V gene (reference sequence). CDR3 sequence (DNA): TGTGCCAGCAGCTTGGTGGTAGCGGGGGGACAAGAGACCCAGTACTTC. Translated, it gives CASSLVVAGGQETQYF.

V gene TRBV9 combines with J gene TRBJ2-5, with TRBD2 identical over 10 bases. CDR1 and CDR2 (germline): SGDLS, YYNGEE. This CDR3 has 15 amino acids. The V and J ends lost 1 base and 2 bases, in that order; junction bases with no gene match: 2. The DNA of the CDR3 is TGTGCCAGCAGCGTAATTAGCGGGGGGCAAGAGACCCAGTACTTC. It is translated as CASSVISGGQETQYF. The full variable domain, rest sourced from reference TRBV9 and TRBJ2-5, is DSGVTQTPKHLITATGQRVTLRCSPRSGDLSVYWYQQSLDQGLQFLIQYYNGEERAKGNILERFSAQQFPDLHSELNLSSLELGDSALYFCASSVISGGQETQYFGPGTRLLVL.

The V call is TRBV5-1, the J call TRBJ2-1; a weak D match, TRBD2 (5 bases). V lost 0 bases and J 7 bases, leaving 14 bases between the germline ends. Germline V CDR1 and CDR2: SGHRS, YFSETQ. CDR3 size: 15 residues. The CDR3 protein is CASSLAGSKRNEQFF. The CDR3, as DNA: TGCGCCAGCAGCTTGGCGGGGAGTAAGAGAAATGAGCAGTTCTTC.

The V gene is TRBV29-1, the J gene TRBJ2-1, with D tentatively TRBD2 (5 bases). Per germline, CDR1 SQVTM and CDR2 ANQGSEA. The CDR3 is 12 amino acids. Trimming took off 4 bases at V and 5 bases at J, with 9 bases between the two ends. DNA of the CDR3: TGCAGCGTTGCCCCCGGGAACAATGAGCAGTTCTTC. Its protein is CSVAPGNNEQFF.

The V and J genes are TRBV7-2 and TRBJ1-2, with D possibly matching TRBD1 (5 bases). With 1 base removed from V and 4 bases from J, the gap between germline ends came to 10 bases. The length of the CDR3 is 14 residues. Germline V CDR1 and CDR2: SGHTA, FQGNSA. CDR3: CASSLGQPTYGYTF. CDR3 DNA: TGTGCCAGCAGCTTAGGACAGCCGACCTATGGCTACACCTTC.

This clone was seen only once. The chain combines TRBV6-5 with TRBJ2-2; D might be TRBD2 (7 bases). The CDR3 covers 14 residues. CDR1 MNHEY and CDR2 SVGAGI come from the germline V gene. Trimming took 5 bases from V and 8 from J, leaving 15 bases between them. The CDR3 bases are TGTGCCAGCAGTCCCCGCAGGGGAGGGGGGGAGCTGTTTTTT. This gives the protein CASSPRRGGGELFF.

This chain connects TRBV7-3 to TRBJ1-3; TRBD1 matches 12 bases. The V gene's germline CDR1 is SGHTA and CDR2 FQGTGA. Losses at the gene ends were 5 bases for V and 1 base for J; bases not matched to a gene: 15. The length of the CDR3 is 20 residues. DNA for the CDR3: TGTGCCAGCAGCCCTGGGGGGGACAGGGGGCGCGTAGGTTCTGGAAACACCATATATTTT. This gives the protein CASSPGGDRGRVGSGNTIYF.

This clone was detected only once. The rearrangement joins TRBV11-3 to TRBJ2-1; tentatively, D is TRBD2 (7 bases). The CDR3 spans 14 residues. Germline CDR1 is SGHNT and CDR2 is YENEEA. V lost 5 bases and J lost 6, with 14 bases in between. CDR3 loop: CASSPRGASNEQFF. CDR3 in DNA: TGTGCCAGCAGCCCCCGGGGGGCCAGCAATGAGCAGTTCTTC.

J is TRBJ2-7 and V is TRBV4-1; a weak D match, TRBD2 (6 bases). CDR1 is MGHRA, CDR2 YSYEKL, per germline. This CDR3 spans 16 amino acids. The ends were cut back, 0 bases at V and 2 bases at J, with 14 bases in the middle. The CDR3 DNA follows: TGCGCCAGCAGCCAAGAAGCGAAGGGAGGAACCTACGAGCAGTACTTC. This translates into CASSQEAKGGTYEQYF.

The chain is built from TRBV13 and TRBJ2-2; possibly TRBD2 for D (5 bases). The V gene lost 5 bases and the J gene lost 5 bases, with 12 bases spanning the gap. The CDR3 is 14 residues long. Germline assignment: CDR1 PRHDT and CDR2 FYEKMQ (reference sequence). CDR3 sequence (DNA): TGTGCCAGCAGCCTAACTAGTGAAACCGGGGAGCTGTTTTTT. Translating it yields CASSLTSETGELFF.

The chain uses TRBV6-5 and TRBJ1-1; 9 bases line up with TRBD1. V trimming: 7 bases; J trimming: 6 bases; junction bases outside the gene matches: 12. CDR1 and CDR2 (germline): MNHEY, SVGAGI. CDR3 length equals 15 residues. The CDR3 region is CASTPGGTGSSEAFF. Written as DNA, the CDR3 is TGTGCCAGCACTCCTGGCGGGACAGGGAGTTCTGAAGCTTTCTTT.